The sequence of this TCR beta chain was determined in a study of T cell changes during pregnancy in multiple sclerosis. There are 15 residues in the CDR3. V gave up 10 bases and J gave up 6 bases, with 25 bases separating them. CDR1 is LNHDA and CDR2 is SQIVND in the germline V gene (reference sequence). The protocol was immunoSEQ multiplex PCR, while the TCRdb copy is restricted to in-frame clones and leaves out a portion. The sample has approximately 25,000 clones, 85% to 90% seen once. The V call is TRBV19, the J call TRBJ2-7, with a weak D call TRBD1 (8 bases). Source: CD4+ T cells from peripheral blood mononuclear cells, taken in the first trimester of pregnancy. The clonotype originates from a female donor in good health, enrolled as a control in a pregnancy study. The CDR3 nucleotides read TGTGCCACGGCAGGACAGGGAGGGTTGCGCGGCGAGCAGTACTTC. Protein: CATAGQGGLRGEQYF.